Listed below are T cell receptor beta chains from one sample, sequenced in a study of blood T cell repertoires in COVID-19. Repertoires were generated with immunoSEQ multiplex PCR, while TCRdb's copy carries only in-frame clones and drops some. The table has around 150,000 clones, roughly 82% seen once. Sequenced input: peripheral blood. The source of these receptors is a woman in her thirties or forties with COVID-19, enrolled during active disease. Each CDR3 is given with its conserved first and last residue. Each record gives: V gene, J gene, CDR3 length, clone size, D gene, CDR3 DNA, CDR3 protein. D genes are given only for firm matches. Size is omitted from some rows. Given values are once, few, many or a class for expanded clones.

TRBV7-9,TRBJ1-3,19,-,TRBD1,TGTGCCAGCAGCGCCGGGACAGGGCCCACTCAATCCTCTGGAAACACCATATATTTT,CASSAGTGPTQSSGNTIYF
TRBV24-1,TRBJ2-2,15,-,TRBD1,TGTGCCACCAGTGATTCCAGGGGGCAATCCGGGGAGCTGTTTTTT,CATSDSRGQSGELFF
TRBV15,TRBJ1-4,12,-,-,TGTGCCACCAATTCCAATGATGAAAAACTGTTTTTT,CATNSNDEKLFF
TRBV19,TRBJ1-2,14,-,TRBD1,TGTGCCAGTAGTACGCCGGGACAGGGGATTGGCTACACCTTC,CASSTPGQGIGYTF
TRBV3-1/TRBV3-2,TRBJ2-7,11,-,-,TGTGCCAGCAGCCTCCTCTACGAGCAGTACTTC,CASSLLYEQYF
TRBV2,TRBJ2-7,18,-,-,TGTGCCAGCAGTGTAAGCCCCGAATCCGGGACTCTTTCTTGCGAGCAGTACTTC,CASSVSPESGTLSCEQYF
TRBV27,TRBJ2-2,15,-,TRBD1,TGTGCCAGCCGACCGGGACAGGCGAACACCGGGGAGCTGTTTTTT,CASRPGQANTGELFF
TRBV20-1,TRBJ1-2,11,-,-,TGCAGCACCCAAAACAGGAACGGCTACACCTTC,CSTQNRNGYTF
TRBV4-1,TRBJ1-1,15,once,-,TGCGCCAGCAGCCAAGCGGGACACTTGAACACTGAAGCTTTCTTT,CASSQAGHLNTEAFF
TRBV11-2,TRBJ2-2,16,-,-,TGTGCCAGCAGCTTTTTACCTGGGGCCAACACCGGGGAGCTGTTTTTT,CASSFLPGANTGELFF
TRBV28,TRBJ2-7,14,-,TRBD2,TGTGCCAGCAGGGGACTAGCGGGAAGATACGAGCAGTACTTC,CASRGLAGRYEQYF
TRBV18,TRBJ1-2,13,-,-,TGTGCCAGCTCACCCCAGGGCCTGAGGGGCTACACCTTC,CASSPQGLRGYTF
TRBV4-2,TRBJ2-1,17,-,TRBD2,TGTGCCAGCAGCCAAGATCTAGCGGGAGAGTTTTACAATGAGCAGTTCTTC,CASSQDLAGEFYNEQFF
TRBV9,TRBJ2-2,11,-,-,TGTGCCAGCAGCGGAGACGGGGAGCTGTTTTTT,CASSGDGELFF
TRBV19,TRBJ2-5,16,-,-,TGTGCCAGTAGTATAGGTGGGGGGACAGTCCAAGAGACCCAGTACTTC,CASSIGGGTVQETQYF
TRBV2,TRBJ1-4,16,-,TRBD1,TGTGCCAGCAGGTTTACCGGACAGGGACTAAGTGAAAAACTGTTTTTT,CASRFTGQGLSEKLFF
TRBV27,TRBJ2-1,13,-,-,TGTGCCAGCAGTTTTGGTGAGGGCGGGGAGCAGTTCTTC,CASSFGEGGEQFF